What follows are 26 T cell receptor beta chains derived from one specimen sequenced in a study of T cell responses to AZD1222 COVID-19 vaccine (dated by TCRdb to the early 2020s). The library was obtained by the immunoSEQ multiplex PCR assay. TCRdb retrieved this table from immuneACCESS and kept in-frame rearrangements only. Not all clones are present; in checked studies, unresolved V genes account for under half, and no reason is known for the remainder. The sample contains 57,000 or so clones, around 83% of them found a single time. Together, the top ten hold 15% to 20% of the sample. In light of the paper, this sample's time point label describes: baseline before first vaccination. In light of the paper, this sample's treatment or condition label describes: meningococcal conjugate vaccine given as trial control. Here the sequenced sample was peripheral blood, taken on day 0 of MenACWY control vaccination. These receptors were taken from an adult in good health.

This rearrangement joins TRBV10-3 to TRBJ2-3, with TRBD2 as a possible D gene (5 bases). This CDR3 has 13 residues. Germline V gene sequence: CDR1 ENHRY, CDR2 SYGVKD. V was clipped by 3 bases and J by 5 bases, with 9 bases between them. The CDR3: CAISDPEGDTQYF. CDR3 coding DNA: TGTGCCATCAGTGACCCTGAGGGAGATACGCAGTATTTT.

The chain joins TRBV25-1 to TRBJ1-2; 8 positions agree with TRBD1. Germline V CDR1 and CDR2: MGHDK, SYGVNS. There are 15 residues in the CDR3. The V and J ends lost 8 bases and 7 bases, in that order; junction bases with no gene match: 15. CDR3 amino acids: CASSISGTGQRGYTF. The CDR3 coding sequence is TGTGCCAGCTCTATCTCCGGGACAGGACAGCGTGGCTACACCTTC.

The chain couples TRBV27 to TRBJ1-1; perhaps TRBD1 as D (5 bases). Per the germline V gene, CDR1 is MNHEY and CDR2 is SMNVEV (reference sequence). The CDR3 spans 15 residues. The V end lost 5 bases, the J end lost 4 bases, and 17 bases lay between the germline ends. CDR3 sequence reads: CASSRQGNVFTEAFF. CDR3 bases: TGTGCCAGCAGTCGCCAGGGAAATGTTTTCACTGAAGCTTTCTTT.

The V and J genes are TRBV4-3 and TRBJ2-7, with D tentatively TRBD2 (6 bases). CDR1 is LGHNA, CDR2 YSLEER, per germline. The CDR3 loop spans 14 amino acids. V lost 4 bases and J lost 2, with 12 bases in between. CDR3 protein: CASSRGDSTYEQYF. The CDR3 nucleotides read TGCGCCAGCAGCCGAGGGGACTCCACCTACGAGCAGTACTTC.

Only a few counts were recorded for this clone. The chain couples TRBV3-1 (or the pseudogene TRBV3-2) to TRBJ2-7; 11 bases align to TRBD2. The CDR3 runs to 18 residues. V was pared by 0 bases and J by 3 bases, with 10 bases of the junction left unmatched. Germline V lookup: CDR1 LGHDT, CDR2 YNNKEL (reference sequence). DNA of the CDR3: TGTGCCAGCAGCCAAGAAGAGTATACTAGCGGGAGTCGCTACGAGCAGTACTTC. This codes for CASSQEEYTSGSRYEQYF.

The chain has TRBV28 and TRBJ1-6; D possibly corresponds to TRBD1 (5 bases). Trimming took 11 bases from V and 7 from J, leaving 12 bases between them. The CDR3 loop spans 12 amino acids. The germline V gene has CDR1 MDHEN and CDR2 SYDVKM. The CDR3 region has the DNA TGTGCCGCTTGGGGGAGAAATTCACCCCTCCACTTT. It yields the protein CAAWGRNSPLHF. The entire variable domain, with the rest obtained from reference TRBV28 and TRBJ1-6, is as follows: DVKVTQSSRYLVKRTGEKVFLECVQDMDHENMFWYRQDPGLGLRLIYFSYDVKMKEKGDIPEGYSVSREKKERFSLILESASTNQTSMYLCAAWGRNSPLHFGNGTRLTVT.

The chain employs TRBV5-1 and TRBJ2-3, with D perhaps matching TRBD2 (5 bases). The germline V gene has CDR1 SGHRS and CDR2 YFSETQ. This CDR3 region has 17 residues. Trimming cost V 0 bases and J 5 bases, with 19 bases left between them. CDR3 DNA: TGCGCCAGCAGCTTGGCTCCCCTAGCTAACTTAGGAGATACGCAGTATTTT. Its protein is CASSLAPLANLGDTQYF.

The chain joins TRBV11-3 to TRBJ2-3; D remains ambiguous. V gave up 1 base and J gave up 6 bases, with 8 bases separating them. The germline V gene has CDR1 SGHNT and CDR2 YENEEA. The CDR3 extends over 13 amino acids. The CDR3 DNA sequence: TGTGCCAGCAGCTTAGGGGTCAGGGATACGCAGTATTTT. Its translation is CASSLGVRDTQYF.

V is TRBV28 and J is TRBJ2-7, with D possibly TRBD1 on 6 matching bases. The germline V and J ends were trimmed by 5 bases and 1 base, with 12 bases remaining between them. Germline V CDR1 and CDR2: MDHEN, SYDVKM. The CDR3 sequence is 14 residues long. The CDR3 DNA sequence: TGTGCCAGCAGTCCTCATGGGACATCCTACGAGCAGTACTTC. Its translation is CASSPHGTSYEQYF.

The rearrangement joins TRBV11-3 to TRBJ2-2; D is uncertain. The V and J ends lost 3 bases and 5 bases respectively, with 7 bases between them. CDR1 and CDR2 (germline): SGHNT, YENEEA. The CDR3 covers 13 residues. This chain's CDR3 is CASSLRPTGELFF. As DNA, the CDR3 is TGTGCCAGCAGCTTGAGGCCGACCGGGGAGCTGTTTTTT.

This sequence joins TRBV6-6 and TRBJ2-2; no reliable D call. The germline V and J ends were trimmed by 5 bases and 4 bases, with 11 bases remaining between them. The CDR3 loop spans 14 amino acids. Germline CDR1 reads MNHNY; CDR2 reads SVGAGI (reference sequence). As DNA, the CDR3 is TGTGCCAGCAGTCCGATCGGCACCACCGGGGAGCTGTTTTTT. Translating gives CASSPIGTTGELFF.

CDR3 in amino acids: CAIRNDRGNQPQHF. CDR3 coding DNA: TGTGCCATCAGGAACGACAGGGGCAATCAGCCCCAGCATTTT. The chain carries TRBV10-3 and TRBJ1-5; 7 bases line up with TRBD1. After removal of 6 bases from V and 2 bases from J, the junction contained 4 bases not matched to a gene. Germline CDR1 reads ENHRY; CDR2 reads SYGVKD. This CDR3 spans 14 amino acids.

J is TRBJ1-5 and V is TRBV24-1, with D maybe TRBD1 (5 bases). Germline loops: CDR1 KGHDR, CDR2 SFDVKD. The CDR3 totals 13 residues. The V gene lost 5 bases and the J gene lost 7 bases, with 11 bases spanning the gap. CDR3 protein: CATSVGEWQPQHF. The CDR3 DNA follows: TGTGCCACCAGTGTAGGGGAGTGGCAGCCCCAGCATTTT.

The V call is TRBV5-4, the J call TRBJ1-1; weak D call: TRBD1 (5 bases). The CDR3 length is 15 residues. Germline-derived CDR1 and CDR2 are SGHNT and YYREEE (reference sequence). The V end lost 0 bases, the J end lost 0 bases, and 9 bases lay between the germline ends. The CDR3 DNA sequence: TGTGCCAGCAGCTTGGCCGGGGCTTTGAACACTGAAGCTTTCTTT. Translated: CASSLAGALNTEAFF.

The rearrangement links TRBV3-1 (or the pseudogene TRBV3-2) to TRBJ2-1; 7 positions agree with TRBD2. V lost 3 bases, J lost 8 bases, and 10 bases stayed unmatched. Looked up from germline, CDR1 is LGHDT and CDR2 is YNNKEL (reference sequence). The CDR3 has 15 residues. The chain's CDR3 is CASSHYQREWDEQFF. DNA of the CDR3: TGTGCCAGCAGCCATTATCAGCGGGAATGGGATGAGCAGTTCTTC.

The CDR3 loop is CATSPLGETGTQYF. The CDR3 bases are TGTGCCACCAGTCCCCTAGGGGAGACAGGAACGCAGTATTTT. The chain is built from TRBV24-1 and TRBJ2-3, with a tentative D call TRBD1 (6 bases). Looked up from germline, CDR1 is KGHDR and CDR2 is SFDVKD. The germline V and J ends were trimmed by 6 bases and 9 bases, with 18 bases remaining between them. CDR3 size: 14 residues.

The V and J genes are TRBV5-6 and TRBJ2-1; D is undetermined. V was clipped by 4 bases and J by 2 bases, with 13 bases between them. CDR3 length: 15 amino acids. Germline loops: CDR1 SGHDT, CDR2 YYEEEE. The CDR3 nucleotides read TGTGCCAGCAGCCCAGGTGCCTCCCCCTACAATGAGCAGTTCTTC. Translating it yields CASSPGASPYNEQFF.

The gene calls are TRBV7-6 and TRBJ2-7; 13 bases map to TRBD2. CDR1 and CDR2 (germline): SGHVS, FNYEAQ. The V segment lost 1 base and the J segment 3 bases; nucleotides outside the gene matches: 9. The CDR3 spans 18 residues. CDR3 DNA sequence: TGTGCCAGCAGCTTAGAGGGACTAGCGGGACCCGACTTCTACGAGCAGTACTTC. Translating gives CASSLEGLAGPDFYEQYF.

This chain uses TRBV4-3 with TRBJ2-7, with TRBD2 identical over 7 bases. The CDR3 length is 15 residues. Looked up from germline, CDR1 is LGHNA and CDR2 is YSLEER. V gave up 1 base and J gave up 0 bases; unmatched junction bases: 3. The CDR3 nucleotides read TGCGCCAGCAGCCAAGCAGGACTAGGCTCCTACGAGCAGTACTTC. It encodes CASSQAGLGSYEQYF.

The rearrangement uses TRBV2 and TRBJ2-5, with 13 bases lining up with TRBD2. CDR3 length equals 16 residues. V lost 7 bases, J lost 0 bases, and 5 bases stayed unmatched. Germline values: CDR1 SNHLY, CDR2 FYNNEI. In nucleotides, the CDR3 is TGTGCCAGCACGGGGACTAGCGGGACGTACCAAGAGACCCAGTACTTC. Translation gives CASTGTSGTYQETQYF.

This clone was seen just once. CDR3 in DNA: TGTGCCAGCAGCTTAGCTGGACCCGGTTCACCCCTCCACTTT. Encoded protein: CASSLAGPGSPLHF. The rearrangement uses TRBV7-9 and TRBJ1-6; D call uncertain. CDR3 size: 14 residues. Looked up from germline, CDR1 is SEHNR and CDR2 is FQNEAQ (reference sequence). Trimming left V 0 bases short and J 9 bases short, with 9 bases between.

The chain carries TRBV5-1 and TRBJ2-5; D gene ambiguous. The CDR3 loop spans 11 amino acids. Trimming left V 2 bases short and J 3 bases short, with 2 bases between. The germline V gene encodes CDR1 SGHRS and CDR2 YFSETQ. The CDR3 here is CASSFEETQYF. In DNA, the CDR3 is TGCGCCAGCAGCTTCGAAGAGACCCAGTACTTC.

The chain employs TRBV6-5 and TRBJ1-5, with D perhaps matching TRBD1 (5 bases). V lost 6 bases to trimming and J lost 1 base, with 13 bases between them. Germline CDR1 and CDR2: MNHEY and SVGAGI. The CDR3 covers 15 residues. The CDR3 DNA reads TGTGCCAGCAGACCGGGACGATGGAGCAATCAGCCCCAGCATTTT. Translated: CASRPGRWSNQPQHF.

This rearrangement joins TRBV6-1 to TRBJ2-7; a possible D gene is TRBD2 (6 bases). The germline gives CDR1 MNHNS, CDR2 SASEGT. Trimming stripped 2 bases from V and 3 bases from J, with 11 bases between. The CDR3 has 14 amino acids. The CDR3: CASSERRGFYEQYF. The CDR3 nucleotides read TGTGCCAGCAGTGAAAGGAGGGGATTCTACGAGCAGTACTTC.

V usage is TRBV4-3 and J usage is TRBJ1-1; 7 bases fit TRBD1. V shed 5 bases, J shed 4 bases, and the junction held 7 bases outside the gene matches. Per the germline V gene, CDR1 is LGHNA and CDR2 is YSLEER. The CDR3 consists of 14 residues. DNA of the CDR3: TGCGCCAGCAGCTACACAGGGGTTCGCACTGAAGCTTTCTTT. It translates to CASSYTGVRTEAFF.

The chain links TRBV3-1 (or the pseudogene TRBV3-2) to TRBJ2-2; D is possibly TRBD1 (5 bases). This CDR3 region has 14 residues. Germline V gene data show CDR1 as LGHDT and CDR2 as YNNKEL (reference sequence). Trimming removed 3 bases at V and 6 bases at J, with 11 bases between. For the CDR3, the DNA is TGTGCCAGCAGCCAGAACAGGCTCGCCGGGGAGCTGTTTTTT. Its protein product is CASSQNRLAGELFF.